This T cell receptor beta chain came from a study of T cells in Graves' hyperthyroidism and ophthalmopathy (dated by TCRdb to the late 2010s). As for the study more broadly: Peripheral blood samples were taken at the time of initial diagnosis, prior to any treatment. Following sampling, methimazole starting at 30 mg daily was given to hyperthyroidism patients, and high-dose intravenous methylprednisolone was given to ophthalmopathy patients. The paper reports TCR Vbeta CDR3 sequencing of approximately 140 peripheral blood samples: approximately 43 ophthalmopathy, around 80 hyperthyroidism and approximately 17 progressor patients. A discovery cohort of roughly 96 patients, 43 with Graves' ophthalmopathy and fewer than 65 with stable Graves' hyperthyroidism, was used to find distinguishing TCR V-J signatures. Prospective prediction of ophthalmopathy was tested in an independent validation cohort consisting of 18 to 20 hyperthyroidism patients and some 17 patients who later progressed to ophthalmopathy. In addition, the study compared T-cell repertoires in thyroid tissue and in blood from 6 or 7 Graves' hyperthyroidism patients. The 90 or so discovery patients were randomly split 7:3 into training and test sets.

The study at large found these results: Most expanded thyroid clonotypes (frequency above 0.001) were also found in blood, which suggests that blood repertoires may mirror thyroid immune responses. During validation, the model predicted progression to ophthalmopathy a median of about 6.5 months ahead of onset, with just under 71% sensitivity and more than 72% specificity. A 13 V-J signature model separated ophthalmopathy from stable hyperthyroidism, with around 90% sensitivity and approximately 81% specificity in cross-validation and 80%/75% in testing. Sample size was not statistically predetermined, and investigators were not blinded to group allocation.

Based on the germline V gene, the CDR1 and CDR2 sequences are KGHDR and SFDVKD. From the cysteine up to the phenylalanine, the CDR3 has a length of 16 residues. CDR3 DNA only is kept here, 48 bases in frame from base 1. V is trimmed back by 2 bases and J by 7 bases, and the junction contains 7 bases that no gene match accounts for. This clonotype was recorded many times. Its antigen remains undetermined. The input lacks base qualities; no much larger clone sits a single base away. Hyperthyroidism patients were aged 18 to 65 years and newly diagnosed, with disease duration of less than 2 months. The study excluded patients with uncontrolled infections, other autoimmune diseases, pregnancy or lactation. Diagnoses were established on the basis of clinical symptoms, serum thyroxine and TRAb, thyroid ultrasound, and orbital computed tomography. For progressor patients, blood was drawn at the first diagnosis of hyperthyroidism, before any ophthalmopathy symptoms had appeared. Ficoll-Paque density gradient centrifugation was used to isolate PBMCs from around 10 ml of fresh peripheral blood. Progressor patients were defined as those initially diagnosed with Graves' hyperthyroidism in whom ophthalmopathy developed during follow-up. Total RNA was extracted using Trizol reagent, and RNA quality was assessed on an Agilent 2100 Bioanalyzer.

The TCR beta CDR3 regions were amplified from RNA transcripts. For the first round of RT-PCR on the TCR CDR3, the HTBI primer set was used together with the Qiagen OneStep RT-PCR kit. A second multiplex PCR round built the libraries, followed by size selection and purification. Sequencing of the libraries was done on an Illumina HiSeq2000 using paired-end 100 bp reads. The study's own analysis went as follows. SOAPnuke was used to process the raw data, throwing out any read that contained adapters or uncalled bases, had a mean Phred below 15, or lacked an exact constant-primer or identifier match. High-quality paired reads were merged with COPE v1.2.5, and unique nucleotide sequences were defined as clonotypes. Clonotypes were aligned to IMGT TRBV, TRBD and TRBJ reference segments using MiTCR v1.1. Only V-J combinations with frequency above 0.0001, covering approximately 99% of repertoires, were analysed. The TCS score was defined as F50 (clonal expansion) divided by E x V (chaos), with BLOSUM62-based TCRdist calculated between CDR3 peptides within each V-J. Welch's t-statistics and random forest reduced fewer than 550 V-J features to 13, which were used in a naive Bayes classifier (R e1071). TCRdb handled the public reads itself, with Q25 trimming in fastp and clone calling in MiXCR, and kept productive beta chains. Each entry is one CDR3 protein sequence, shown with its most common DNA and genes. Clone size and V and J calls follow TCRdb, not the original study. This sample holds 250,000 to 300,000 distinct CDR3 sequences; roughly 14% were observed only once. Of the sample, about an eighth falls within the top ten clones.

The sequence derives from a woman aged 40 to 50 with Graves' hyperthyroidism that later progressed to Graves' ophthalmopathy. Material for sequencing was blood. The chain employs TRBV24-1 and TRBJ2-1; 10 nucleotides in the junction match TRBD2. In nucleotide form, the sequence is TGTGCCACCAGTGATTGGTTAGCGGGAGGTGGTAATGAGCAGTTCTTC. Translated, it reads CATSDWLAGGGNEQFF.